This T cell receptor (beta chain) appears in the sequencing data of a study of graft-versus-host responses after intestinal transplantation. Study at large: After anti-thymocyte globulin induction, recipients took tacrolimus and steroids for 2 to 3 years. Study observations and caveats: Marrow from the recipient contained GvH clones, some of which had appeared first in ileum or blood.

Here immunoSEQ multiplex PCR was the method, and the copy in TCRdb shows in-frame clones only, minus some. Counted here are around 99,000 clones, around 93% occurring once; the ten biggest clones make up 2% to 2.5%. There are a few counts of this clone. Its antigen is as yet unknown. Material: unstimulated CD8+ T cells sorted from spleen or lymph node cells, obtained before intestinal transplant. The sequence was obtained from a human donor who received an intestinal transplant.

CDR3 protein: CASGATLNTGELFF. As DNA, the CDR3 is TGTGCCAGCGGGGCGACACTTAACACCGGGGAGCTGTTTTTT. V and J are TRBV25-1 and TRBJ2-2; D is perhaps TRBD1 (5 bases). Per the germline V gene, CDR1 is MGHDK and CDR2 is SYGVNS. This CDR3 spans 14 amino acids. V lost 8 bases, J lost 2 bases, and 12 bases lay in between.